In its sample, the clone carrying this T cell receptor (beta chain) was seen a few times. Its matching antigen is unknown. The CDR3 extends over 15 amino acids. CDR1 is MGHRA, CDR2 YSYEKL, per germline. V was trimmed by 0 bases and J by 0 bases, leaving 8 bases between them. The data are from a study of blood T cells in healthy people across ages. Study-wide points: Estimates of total diversity, which came from one million sequenced T cells, were considered to be underestimates. Comparison with aged donors showed that long-lived donors had more naive CD4+ cells and higher diversity. Higher naive T cell percentage went strongly together with higher TCR beta diversity.

Then a second PCR, running roughly 6 to 12 cycles, was carried out with a sample-barcoded 5' primer and a J-beta primer mix. All samples yielded 2.5 million or more CDR3-containing paired-end reads. TCRdb reprocessed the 5' RACE reads via MiXCR and lists one record per CDR3 protein. Of 800,000 to 1,000,000 distinct CDR3 sequences detected, 45% to 50% appear once; the ten largest clones hold about an eighth. This rearrangement joins TRBV4-1 to TRBJ1-2, with a weak D call TRBD1 (5 bases). This clonotype was obtained from a man under 40 in good health. Source material: blood. The CDR3 loop is CASSQDQGANYGYTF. CDR3 in DNA: TGCGCCAGCAGCCAAGATCAGGGAGCTAACTATGGCTACACCTTC.